This record looks at one T cell receptor beta chain sequence and its context. This entry is derived from a study of blood T cell repertoires in COVID-19. Whole-study context: T cells, B-cell-depleted T cells, or PBMCs provided the cDNA or gDNA that served as material.

Authors' analysis steps: Estimated nucleated cell counts came from reference gene primer amplification. Libraries were prepared by immunoSEQ multiplex PCR; TCRdb keeps only in-frame clonotypes and omits some of them. V and J calls and clone size come straight from that table; D and trimming were deduced from the DNA. The sample consists of roughly 150,000 clones, over 70% of them appearing once. V lost 4 bases to trimming and J lost 2 bases; unmatched junction nucleotides: 13. Germline V lookup: CDR1 LGHDT, CDR2 YNNKEL (reference sequence). The CDR3 covers 17 residues. Participants were placed into cohorts based on the clinical history they reported.

The source is a man between 65 and 80 years old who had been exposed to COVID-19. The chain has TRBV3-1 (or the pseudogene TRBV3-2) and TRBJ2-7; 8 bases match TRBD2. The sequencing input was PBMCs or T cells enriched from blood (not recorded which). The CDR3 nucleotides read TGTGCCAGCAGCCGCTTTTTTGGGCGGGGGGAAACCTACGAGCAGTACTTC. Residues: CASSRFFGRGETYEQYF.